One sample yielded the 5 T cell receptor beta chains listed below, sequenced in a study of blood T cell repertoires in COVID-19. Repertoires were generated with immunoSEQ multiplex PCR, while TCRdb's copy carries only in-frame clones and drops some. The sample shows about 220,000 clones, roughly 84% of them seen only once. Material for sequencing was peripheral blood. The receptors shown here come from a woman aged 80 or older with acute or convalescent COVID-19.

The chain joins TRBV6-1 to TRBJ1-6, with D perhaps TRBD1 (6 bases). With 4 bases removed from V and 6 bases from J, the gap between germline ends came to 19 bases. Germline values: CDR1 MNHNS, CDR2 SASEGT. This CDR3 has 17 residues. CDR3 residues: CASSATGYPRSNSPLHF. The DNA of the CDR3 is TGTGCCAGCAGTGCCACAGGGTACCCGCGTTCTAATTCACCCCTCCACTTT.

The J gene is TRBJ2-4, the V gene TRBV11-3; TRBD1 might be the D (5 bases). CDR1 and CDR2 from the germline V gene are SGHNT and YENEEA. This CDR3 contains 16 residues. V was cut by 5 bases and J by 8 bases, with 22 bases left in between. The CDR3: CASSLRQLRPPYIQYF. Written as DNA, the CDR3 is TGTGCCAGCAGCCTCCGACAGCTCCGACCCCCATACATTCAGTACTTC.

The CDR3 protein is CASSRRTLSSGNTIYF. The CDR3 DNA follows: TGTGCCAGCAGCCGCCGGACACTTAGCTCTGGAAACACCATATATTTT. The chain links TRBV3-1 (or the pseudogene TRBV3-2) to TRBJ1-3; possible D gene TRBD1, 5 bases. CDR3 size: 16 residues. V was shortened by 4 bases and J by 0 bases, with 13 bases between the two germline ends. Germline CDR1 and CDR2: LGHDT and YNNKEL (reference sequence).

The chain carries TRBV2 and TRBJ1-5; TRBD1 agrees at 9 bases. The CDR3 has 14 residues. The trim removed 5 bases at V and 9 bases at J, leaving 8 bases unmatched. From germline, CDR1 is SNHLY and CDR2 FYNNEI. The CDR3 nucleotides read TGTGCCAGCAGTACACAGGGGGCACTCCGGCCCCAGCATTTT. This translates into CASSTQGALRPQHF.

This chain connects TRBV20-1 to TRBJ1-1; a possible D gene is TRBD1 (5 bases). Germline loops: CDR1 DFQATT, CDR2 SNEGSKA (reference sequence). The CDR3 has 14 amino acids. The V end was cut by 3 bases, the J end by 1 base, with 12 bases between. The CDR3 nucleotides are TGCAGTGCTAGTGGGGCCCTTAGGAACACTGAAGCTTTCTTT. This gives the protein CSASGALRNTEAFF.